The present TCR beta chain was sequenced within a study of CD8+ T cells in alopecia areata. Study-wide context: Treatment comprised oral tofacitinib, 5 to 10 mg twice daily, in treated patients.

This sample's treatment: oral pan-JAK inhibitor, 5-10 mg twice daily. Sorting of CD4+ and CD8+ T cells was performed on PBMCs. Comment on this clone: Its specificity is unknown.

As the sequencing template, cDNA was produced by extracting RNA and reverse transcribing it. Repertoires were generated with immunoSEQ multiplex PCR, while TCRdb's copy carries only in-frame clones and drops some. Of approximately 130,000 clones detected, approximately 60% appear once; the ten largest clones hold more than 5%. This CDR3 has 15 residues. Germline-derived CDR1 and CDR2 are SGHRS and YFSETQ. V dropped 4 bases and J dropped 2; count of bases not matched to a gene: 7. Whole-study findings and limits: Scalp clonality, along with expanded CD8+ clones among the top 100, was significantly decreased by tofacitinib.

The sample in question was CD4+ T cells sorted from blood, obtained at week 4, from a patient treated with tofacitinib. This chain connects TRBV5-1 to TRBJ2-5, with 8 nucleotides matching TRBD2. This clonotype was sampled from a human donor with alopecia areata. Here the CDR3 DNA reads TGCGCCAGCAGCCTCGGCACTAGCGGACAAGAGACCCAGTACTTC. This sequence encodes CASSLGTSGQETQYF.